Listed below are T cell receptor beta chains from one sample, sequenced in a study of T cells after yellow fever vaccination. TCRdb reprocessed the 5' RACE reads via MiXCR and lists one record per CDR3 protein. The sample has about 300,000 distinct CDR3 sequences; around 7% are singletons. The sample was PBMCs, taken about 41 days after the first yellow fever vaccination. The receptors here all came from a man younger than 35 who received the YFV17D yellow fever vaccine. The CDR3 runs from the conserved cysteine through the conserved F or W. The order of the fields is V gene, clone size, J gene, D gene, CDR3 DNA, CDR3 protein. The D gene is left open where the match is weak. A row's size may be missing; if present it is once, few, many or a size class.

v_call: TRBV20-1
clone_size: .
j_call: TRBJ2-5
d_call: TRBD1
cdr3_nt: TGCAGTGCTAACGACAGGGGGCTGGGAGAGACCCAGTACTTC
cdr3_aa: CSANDRGLGETQYF

v_call: TRBV7-6
clone_size: .
j_call: TRBJ2-2
d_call: TRBD1
cdr3_nt: TGTGCCAGCAGCTTGAGTAGGGGACAGGCCTACACCGGGGAGCTGTTTTTT
cdr3_aa: CASSLSRGQAYTGELFF

v_call: TRBV4-1
clone_size: many
j_call: TRBJ1-1
d_call: TRBD1
cdr3_nt: TGCGCCAGCAGCCAAGGGTTCCCGCAGGGGGCGGTCGAAGCTTTCTTT
cdr3_aa: CASSQGFPQGAVEAFF

v_call: TRBV18
clone_size: .
j_call: TRBJ2-7
d_call: .
cdr3_nt: TGTGCCAGCTCACCACCGGGGGCAGGTGGCAACGAGCAGTACTTC
cdr3_aa: CASSPPGAGGNEQYF

v_call: TRBV7-2
clone_size: .
j_call: TRBJ2-1
d_call: TRBD1
cdr3_nt: TGTGCCAGCAGCTCAGGACAGGGGGCGCATAATGAGCAGTTCTTC
cdr3_aa: CASSSGQGAHNEQFF

v_call: TRBV7-2
clone_size: few
j_call: TRBJ1-5
d_call: .
cdr3_nt: TGTGCCAGCAGCTTAGGGGGACCTAGGGCCAATCAGCCCCAGCATTTT
cdr3_aa: CASSLGGPRANQPQHF

v_call: TRBV5-4
clone_size: .
j_call: TRBJ1-1
d_call: .
cdr3_nt: TGTGCCAGCAGCCTATTATCGGGGAACACTGAAGCTTTCTTT
cdr3_aa: CASSLLSGNTEAFF

v_call: TRBV6-2/TRBV6-3
clone_size: .
j_call: TRBJ2-1
d_call: .
cdr3_nt: TGTGCCAGCAGTTACTCAGGGGAGGTCCGTTACAATGAGCAGTTCTTC
cdr3_aa: CASSYSGEVRYNEQFF

v_call: TRBV20-1
clone_size: .
j_call: TRBJ1-1
d_call: .
cdr3_nt: TGCAGTGCTAGTCACAGGGAATCGAACACTGAAGCTTTCTTT
cdr3_aa: CSASHRESNTEAFF

v_call: TRBV7-2
clone_size: .
j_call: TRBJ1-2
d_call: TRBD1
cdr3_nt: TGTGCCAGCAGCCCGACAGGGGGCTCACTCTCTAGTGGCTACACCTTC
cdr3_aa: CASSPTGGSLSSGYTF

v_call: TRBV5-6
clone_size: many
j_call: TRBJ2-1
d_call: .
cdr3_nt: TGTGCCAGCAGCTTATCGATGGGCAGTGAGCAGTTCTTC
cdr3_aa: CASSLSMGSEQFF

v_call: TRBV10-3
clone_size: many
j_call: TRBJ2-7
d_call: .
cdr3_nt: TGTGCCATCAGTGAATGGGCCTTTAGGGAGCAGTACTTC
cdr3_aa: CAISEWAFREQYF

v_call: TRBV5-6
clone_size: few
j_call: TRBJ1-6
d_call: .
cdr3_nt: TGTGCCAGCAGCTTGAGAGCCAGGTCACCCCTCCACTTT
cdr3_aa: CASSLRARSPLHF

v_call: TRBV5-1
clone_size: .
j_call: TRBJ1-1
d_call: .
cdr3_nt: TGCGCCAGTACGGGGCGGGTGAACACTGAAGCTTTCTTT
cdr3_aa: CASTGRVNTEAFF

v_call: TRBV18
clone_size: .
j_call: TRBJ2-1
d_call: TRBD2
cdr3_nt: TGTGCCAGCTCACCGGGACTAGTAACCTACAATGAGCAGTTCTTC
cdr3_aa: CASSPGLVTYNEQFF

v_call: TRBV7-3
clone_size: few
j_call: TRBJ2-3
d_call: TRBD2
cdr3_nt: TGTGCCAGCAGCTTAATTGGTAGCGGGTTTACCACAGATACGCAGTATTTT
cdr3_aa: CASSLIGSGFTTDTQYF

v_call: TRBV20-1
clone_size: many
j_call: TRBJ2-3
d_call: .
cdr3_nt: TGCAGTGCTTCCCACCGAGGCAGGGGAGTTGAGAAAGATACGCAGTATTTT
cdr3_aa: CSASHRGRGVEKDTQYF

v_call: TRBV7-2
clone_size: .
j_call: TRBJ1-6
d_call: .
cdr3_nt: TGTGCCAGCAGCTTAAGTTCGGGTTGGAATTCACCCCTCCACTTT
cdr3_aa: CASSLSSGWNSPLHF

v_call: TRBV7-2
clone_size: .
j_call: TRBJ2-4
d_call: TRBD1
cdr3_nt: TGTGCCAGCAGCTTATATGAGACAGGGGGACAGAACATTCAGTACTTC
cdr3_aa: CASSLYETGGQNIQYF

v_call: TRBV4-2
clone_size: .
j_call: TRBJ2-7
d_call: TRBD2
cdr3_nt: TGTGCCAGCAGCCAGAGCGGGGAGTACGAGCAGTACTTC
cdr3_aa: CASSQSGEYEQYF

v_call: TRBV20-1
clone_size: .
j_call: TRBJ1-2
d_call: .
cdr3_nt: TGCAGTGCTAGACCCATGGGGACTGAGGGTAATGGCTACACCTTC
cdr3_aa: CSARPMGTEGNGYTF

v_call: TRBV5-6
clone_size: .
j_call: TRBJ1-2
d_call: .
cdr3_nt: TGTGCCAGCAGCACCGGGCCCCTCGGCTACACCTTC
cdr3_aa: CASSTGPLGYTF

v_call: TRBV20-1
clone_size: .
j_call: TRBJ2-5
d_call: TRBD2
cdr3_nt: TGCAGTGCTAGGGGGACTATCCAAGAGACCCAGTACTTC
cdr3_aa: CSARGTIQETQYF

v_call: TRBV29-1
clone_size: once
j_call: TRBJ2-1
d_call: .
cdr3_nt: TGCAGCACCCGGGACGGTGAGCAGTTCTTC
cdr3_aa: CSTRDGEQFF

v_call: TRBV6-5
clone_size: many
j_call: TRBJ2-1
d_call: TRBD1
cdr3_nt: TGTGCCAGCAGTTTTCGCGGGACAGGGGGGGGTGAGCAGTTCTTC
cdr3_aa: CASSFRGTGGGEQFF

v_call: TRBV18
clone_size: .
j_call: TRBJ1-1
d_call: .
cdr3_nt: TGTGCCAGCTCACCACCTTCACGGGCCGACACTGAAGCTTTCTTT
cdr3_aa: CASSPPSRADTEAFF

v_call: TRBV7-2
clone_size: .
j_call: TRBJ2-5
d_call: TRBD2
cdr3_nt: TGTGCCAGCAGCTCCCGAGTGTCTAGCGGAGAGACCCAGTACTTC
cdr3_aa: CASSSRVSSGETQYF

v_call: TRBV29-1
clone_size: .
j_call: TRBJ2-3
d_call: TRBD2
cdr3_nt: TGCAGCGCACCGAGACTAGCGGGGGGGGTGGGTACGCAGTATTTT
cdr3_aa: CSAPRLAGGVGTQYF

v_call: TRBV7-2
clone_size: .
j_call: TRBJ1-5
d_call: .
cdr3_nt: TGTGCCAGCAGCTTAGAGCGGGGGGCGGGTCAGCCCCAGCATTTT
cdr3_aa: CASSLERGAGQPQHF

v_call: TRBV2
clone_size: .
j_call: TRBJ1-4
d_call: .
cdr3_nt: TGTGCCAGCAGACAGGGTACTGAAAAACTGTTTTTT
cdr3_aa: CASRQGTEKLFF

v_call: TRBV6-1
clone_size: .
j_call: TRBJ1-5
d_call: .
cdr3_nt: TGTGCCAGCAGTGGGACAGAAGGATTGAAGCCCCAGCATTTT
cdr3_aa: CASSGTEGLKPQHF

v_call: TRBV7-2
clone_size: .
j_call: TRBJ2-7
d_call: .
cdr3_nt: TGTGCCAGCAGCTCGACGGACCTCCCTTACGAGCAGTACTTC
cdr3_aa: CASSSTDLPYEQYF

v_call: TRBV7-2
clone_size: few
j_call: TRBJ1-1
d_call: TRBD1
cdr3_nt: TGTGCCAGCAGCTCGGGACAGAGACAGAGGGCTTTCTTT
cdr3_aa: CASSSGQRQRAFF